A selection of T cell receptor beta chains follows, all from one sample in a study of blood T cells in healthy people across ages. MiXCR, run by TCRdb on the 5' RACE reads, gives a single entry per CDR3 protein. Of 650,000 to 900,000 distinct CDR3 sequences in the sample, approximately 67% are singletons; the top ten hold 25% to 30%. The sample consisted of blood. Source of these receptors: a man younger than 45 in good health. The CDR3 runs from the conserved cysteine through the conserved F or W. Each record gives: CDR3 protein, CDR3 DNA, D gene, V gene, clone size, J gene. D genes are given only for firm matches. Rows give clone size only sometimes, using once, few, many, or a class for an expanded clone.

CASSARTGDEKLFF TGTGCCAGCAGCGCGCGGACAGGGGATGAAAAACTGTTTTTT TRBD1 TRBV9 few TRBJ1-4
CASRGAADTSYNEQFF TGTGCCAGCAGAGGCGCCGCGGATACCTCCTACAATGAGCAGTTCTTC - TRBV27 - TRBJ2-1
CASSKGGERQSPLHF TGTGCCAGCAGCAAAGGGGGGGAAAGGCAATCACCCCTCCACTTT - TRBV21-1 - TRBJ1-6
CASAALGGKSTEAFF TGCGCCAGCGCCGCTCTGGGGGGGAAAAGCACTGAAGCTTTCTTT - TRBV5-1 - TRBJ1-1
CSAPSKTRGSATQYF TGCAGTGCTCCCTCCAAGACGAGGGGATCCGCCACGCAGTATTTT - TRBV20-1 - TRBJ2-3
CASSLRGYNSPLHF TGTGCCAGCAGCTTAAGGGGGTATAATTCACCCCTCCACTTT - TRBV13 - TRBJ1-6
CATSRSLGQGVYEQYF TGTGCCACCAGCAGATCTCTGGGACAGGGAGTCTACGAGCAGTACTTC TRBD1 TRBV15 - TRBJ2-7
CASSVDRGEQYF TGTGCCAGCAGCGTCGACAGGGGCGAGCAGTACTTC TRBD1 TRBV9 - TRBJ2-7
CASSLVMILGEMDEQYF TGTGCCAGCAGCTTAGTAATGATTCTAGGGGAGATGGACGAGCAGTACTTC - TRBV7-8 - TRBJ2-7
CASSRRWSVSQYEQYF TGTGCCAGCAGCCGCCGGTGGTCAGTCTCACAGTACGAGCAGTACTTC - TRBV14 - TRBJ2-7
CASSRAEVGAFF TGTGCCAGCAGCCGGGCGGAGGTGGGAGCTTTCTTT - TRBV3-1 - TRBJ1-1
CASSLTWDSSYEQYF TGCGCCAGCAGCCTCACTTGGGACAGCTCCTACGAGCAGTACTTC TRBD1 TRBV5-1 - TRBJ2-7
CASSPPLGNPNYGYTF TGTGCCAGCAGCCCCCCCCTTGGAAACCCTAACTATGGCTACACCTTC - TRBV12-3/TRBV12-4 once TRBJ1-2
CASSLGRGSLDTQYF TGTGCCAGCAGCCTAGGGAGGGGGTCCCTCGATACGCAGTATTTT - TRBV14 once TRBJ2-3
CASSMAATDTQYF TGCGCCAGCAGTATGGCGGCAACAGATACGCAGTATTTT - TRBV5-1 - TRBJ2-3
CASSDTTGVGSPLHF TGTGCCAGCAGTGACACGACAGGGGTTGGTTCACCCCTCCACTTT TRBD1 TRBV6-4 once TRBJ1-6
CASSQDWLGVADTQYF TGCGCCAGCAGCCAAGATTGGCTCGGTGTCGCAGATACGCAGTATTTT - TRBV4-3 - TRBJ2-3
CASSVGLDASDTQYF TGTGCCAGCAGCGTAGGGCTGGATGCTTCAGATACGCAGTATTTT - TRBV9 few TRBJ2-3
CSVEAGDSTYEQYF TGCAGCGTTGAAGCGGGTGACAGCACCTACGAGCAGTACTTC - TRBV29-1 - TRBJ2-7
CSAPPGQGYRGYTF TGCAGTGCGCCCCCGGGACAGGGCTACCGTGGCTACACCTTC TRBD1 TRBV20-1 - TRBJ1-2
CASSPRMADTQYF TGTGCCAGCAGCCCGAGGATGGCAGATACGCAGTATTTT - TRBV7-3 few TRBJ2-3
CSAPGEGRNEQFF TGCAGTGCGCCCGGGGAGGGCCGTAATGAGCAGTTCTTC TRBD2 TRBV20-1 few TRBJ2-1
CASSSRADLGGYTF TGTGCCAGCAGCTCAAGGGCCGACCTGGGGGGCTACACCTTC - TRBV9 - TRBJ1-2
CSVVWGKETQYF TGCAGCGTTGTCTGGGGAAAAGAGACCCAGTACTTC - TRBV29-1 - TRBJ2-5
CASRTMAGLGGELFF TGTGCCAGCAGGACAATGGCAGGCCTGGGCGGGGAGCTGTTTTTT - TRBV12-3/TRBV12-4 - TRBJ2-2
CSVLKDRGEKLFF TGCAGCGTTTTAAAGGACAGAGGGGAAAAACTGTTTTTT - TRBV29-1 few TRBJ1-4
CASSDRQGAPYEQYF TGTGCCAGCAGTGACAGACAGGGGGCCCCCTACGAGCAGTACTTC TRBD1 TRBV12-3/TRBV12-4 - TRBJ2-7
CASSSRLAGVGNEQFF TGTGCCAGCAGTTCCCGACTAGCGGGGGTGGGCAATGAGCAGTTCTTC TRBD2 TRBV28 - TRBJ2-1
CASSPPNAAFNYGYTF TGTGCCAGCTCACCACCGAATGCAGCTTTCAACTATGGCTACACCTTC - TRBV18 - TRBJ1-2
CSVGDDRVLGYTF TGCAGCGTTGGGGACGACAGGGTCCTAGGCTACACCTTC TRBD1 TRBV29-1 - TRBJ1-2
CASSENHNSPLHF TGTGCCAGCAGTGAAAATCATAATTCACCCCTCCACTTT - TRBV2 - TRBJ1-6
CASSSFKGDRFYEQYF TGTGCCAGCAGTTCATTTAAGGGGGACAGGTTCTACGAGCAGTACTTC TRBD1 TRBV6-5 - TRBJ2-7
CACSLGTDRVRYF TGTGCCTGCAGCTTAGGAACGGACAGGGTACGGTACTTC TRBD1 TRBV7-2 - TRBJ2-5
CASSLLRPNEQYF TGTGCCAGCAGCTTGTTGCGCCCCAACGAGCAGTACTTC - TRBV7-9 - TRBJ2-7
CATQVTQETQYF TGTGCCACCCAGGTCACACAAGAGACCCAGTACTTC - TRBV6-6 - TRBJ2-5
CASSSGGVTEAFF TGTGCCAGCAGTTCAGGGGGCGTTACTGAAGCTTTCTTT TRBD1 TRBV6-6 - TRBJ1-1
CASRSTGDEQYF TGTGCTAGCAGATCAACAGGGGACGAGCAGTACTTC TRBD1 TRBV6-6 - TRBJ2-7
CASSSPRGPEADTQYF TGCGCCAGCAGCTCCCCTCGGGGCCCCGAGGCAGATACGCAGTATTTT - TRBV5-1 - TRBJ2-3
CASRGEVSSTDTQYF TGTGCCAGCAGGGGAGAGGTCTCTAGCACAGATACGCAGTATTTT - TRBV12-3/TRBV12-4 - TRBJ2-3
CSASALRGANTDMQYF TGCAGTGCTAGCGCCCTCAGGGGGGCTAACACAGATATGCAGTATTTT - TRBV20-1 - TRBJ2-3
CASSRRTSGGASTDTQYF TGTGCCAGCAGTCGGCGGACTAGCGGGGGGGCTAGCACAGATACGCAGTATTTT TRBD2 TRBV6-1 - TRBJ2-3
CATSRGWGAGAFF TGTGCCACCAGCAGAGGATGGGGGGCCGGAGCTTTCTTT - TRBV15 - TRBJ1-1
CASRRIAGGETQYF TGTGCCAGCAGACGAATAGCGGGCGGAGAGACGCAGTATTTT TRBD2 TRBV6-2/TRBV6-3 - TRBJ2-3
CASSKVGRENGYTF TGTGCCAGCAGCAAAGTCGGCAGGGAAAATGGCTACACCTTC - TRBV21-1 few TRBJ1-2
CSVEATGGHGYTF TGCAGCGTTGAGGCGACAGGGGGCCATGGCTACACCTTC TRBD1 TRBV29-1 - TRBJ1-2
CASSQQLAGGTDTQYF TGCGCCAGCAGCCAACAGCTAGCGGGGGGCACAGATACGCAGTATTTT TRBD2 TRBV4-3 - TRBJ2-3
CASSPSPGQGVETQYF TGTGCCAGCAGTCCTTCGCCGGGACAGGGAGTGGAGACCCAGTACTTC TRBD1 TRBV12-3/TRBV12-4 - TRBJ2-5
CSARDRDSYNEQFF TGCAGTGCTCGTGACAGGGACTCCTACAATGAGCAGTTCTTC TRBD1 TRBV20-1 few TRBJ2-1
CASSLSPAGGSYEQYF TGTGCCAGCAGTTTATCCCCAGCGGGGGGATCCTACGAGCAGTACTTC TRBD2 TRBV27 - TRBJ2-7
CSVAGLAGETQYF TGCAGCGTTGCTGGACTAGCAGGGGAGACCCAGTACTTC TRBD2 TRBV29-1 - TRBJ2-5
CASSRLGRAEETQYF TGTGCCAGCAGCCGGCTGGGGCGGGCCGAAGAGACCCAGTACTTC - TRBV7-7 - TRBJ2-5
CASSLQAPPNYGYTF TGTGCCAGCAGTTTGCAGGCTCCTCCTAACTATGGCTACACCTTC - TRBV27 few TRBJ1-2
CASSLVLAGTAYEQYF TGCGCCAGCAGCTTGGTACTAGCGGGGACTGCCTACGAGCAGTACTTC TRBD2 TRBV5-1 - TRBJ2-7
CASSDSPGQGVEQYF TGTGCCAGCAGCGACAGTCCCGGACAGGGCGTCGAGCAGTACTTC TRBD1 TRBV5-5 - TRBJ2-7
CASSPEGTHNEKLFF TGTGCCAGCAGCCCGGAGGGGACCCATAATGAAAAACTGTTTTTT - TRBV7-6 - TRBJ1-4
CATELTGNDYGYTF TGTGCCACCGAGTTGACGGGGAATGACTATGGCTACACCTTC - TRBV2 - TRBJ1-2
CASSVPRGEGRNQPQHF TGTGCCAGCAGCGTGCCTCGAGGGGAAGGAAGGAATCAGCCCCAGCATTTT - TRBV9 - TRBJ1-5